This T cell receptor beta chain was obtained from a study of blood T cell repertoires in COVID-19. About the research overall: In each case, the material was cDNA or gDNA derived from T cells, B-cell-depleted T cells, or PBMCs.

Profiled with immunoSEQ multiplex PCR; TCRdb holds only in-frame clones, not every one. In the table there are around 500,000 clones, around nine tenths of which are singletons. CDR1 and CDR2 from the germline V gene are MNHEY and SMNVEV (reference sequence). The length of the CDR3 is 14 residues. V lost 2 bases and J 7 bases, leaving 14 bases between the germline ends. Recruits, aged about 18 to 90 years, lived in under 25 US areas. Assignments of participants to cohorts depended upon their own reported clinical history. The chain recombines TRBV27 with TRBJ1-2; D uncertain. The sequencing input was PBMCs or T cells enriched from blood (not recorded which). This TCR was sampled from a woman aged 40 to 49 who had recovered from COVID-19. CDR3 region: CASSLRRSETGYTF. The CDR3, as DNA: TGTGCCAGCAGTTTAAGGAGAAGCGAAACTGGCTACACCTTC.